This T cell receptor (beta chain) originates from a study of cytomegalovirus exposure and HLA in healthy donors. General study results and limits: With high specificity and sensitivity, the classifier reportedly diagnosed cytomegalovirus status. A few CMV-associated chains proved CMV antigen-specific in vitro. The study designated 150 or so TCR beta chains cytomegalovirus-associated. Analysis performed later found roughly 18,000 TCR beta sequences associated with HLA alleles at 0.05 false discovery rate.

This clone was picked up a small number of times. Antigen: not known. The V and J ends lost 4 bases and 8 bases respectively, with 29 bases between them. Germline CDR1 SGHVS, CDR2 FNYEAQ. The CDR3 is made up of 18 amino acids. The PCR ran on 60 Vbeta and 13 Jbeta primers. The assay was immunoSEQ multiplex PCR, and TCRdb's table has in-frame clones only and misses some. The data contain around 200,000 clones, around 74% of them singletons. The origin of this receptor is a male donor in good health and CMV-seronegative. V usage is TRBV7-6 and J usage is TRBJ1-2; D is perhaps TRBD1 (6 bases). Material for sequencing was PBMCs. The chain's CDR3 is CASSYLGGGQTALRGYTF. For the CDR3, the DNA is TGTGCCAGCAGCTATCTAGGGGGGGGGCAGACCGCCCTGAGAGGCTACACCTTC.